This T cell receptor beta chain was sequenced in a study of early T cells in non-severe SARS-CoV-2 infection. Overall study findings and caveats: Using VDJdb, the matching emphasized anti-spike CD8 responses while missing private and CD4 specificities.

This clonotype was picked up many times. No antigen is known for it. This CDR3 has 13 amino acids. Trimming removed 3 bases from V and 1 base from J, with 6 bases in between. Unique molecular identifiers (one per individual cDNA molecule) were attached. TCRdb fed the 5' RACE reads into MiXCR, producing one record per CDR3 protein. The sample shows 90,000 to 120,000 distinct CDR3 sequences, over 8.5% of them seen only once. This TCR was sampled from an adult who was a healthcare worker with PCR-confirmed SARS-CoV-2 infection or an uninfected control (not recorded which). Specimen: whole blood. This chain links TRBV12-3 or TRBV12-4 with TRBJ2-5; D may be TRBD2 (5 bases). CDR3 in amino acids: CASSLEAQETQYF. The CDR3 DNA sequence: TGTGCCAGCAGTTTGGAGGCCCAAGAGACCCAGTACTTC.